The 9 T cell receptor beta chains reported below all come from one sample, sequenced in a study of T-cell reconstitution after alpha-beta-depleted transplantation in children. Preparation of the TCRbeta library was carried out with unique molecular identifiers. TCRdb re-derived calls from the PCR reads in MiXCR, one entry per CDR3 protein. Here the sample spans more than 500,000 distinct CDR3 sequences, about an eighth being singletons. Sequences were derived from PBMCs, mostly from graft donor cells, sampled 180 days after TCRalphabeta/CD19-depleted stem cell transplant. The receptors stem from a female patient aged 2-9 years who had a stem cell transplant for aplastic anemia, so the T cells may come from the graft donor.

This clonotype came up once. This clone may be a read error of a much larger clone one base away. The chain recombines TRBV5-1 with TRBJ2-2; D remains ambiguous. The CDR3 loop spans 16 amino acids. The V end was cut by 2 bases, the J end by 1 base, with 12 bases between. Germline loops: CDR1 SGHRS, CDR2 YFSETQ. CDR3 in amino acids: CASSFTMVVNTGELFF. The CDR3 nucleotides read TGCGCCAGCAGCTTCACCATGGTCGTGAACACCGGGGAGCTGTTTTTT.

The chain joins TRBV2 to TRBJ2-2; D gene uncertain. This CDR3 is 15 amino acids long. The V and J ends lost 5 bases and 6 bases respectively, with 16 bases between them. CDR1 is SNHLY, CDR2 FYNNEI, per germline. CDR3 region: CASSFPSVGAGELFF. The CDR3 region has the DNA TGTGCCAGCAGTTTTCCCTCGGTTGGTGCCGGGGAGCTGTTTTTT.

Ten or more counts support this clonotype. The genes are TRBV12-3 or TRBV12-4 and TRBJ2-5, with D unclear. V dropped 3 bases and J dropped 2 bases, with 13 bases sitting between them. The CDR3 consists of 15 residues. Written as DNA, the CDR3 is TGTGCCAGCAGTTTTAGGCTTTCAGAACAAGAGACCCAGTACTTC. Its translation is CASSFRLSEQETQYF.

This clonotype was seen only a few times. The chain is built from TRBV24-1 and TRBJ2-3; 10 bases match TRBD1. Trimming at V came to 3 bases and at J to 3 bases, leaving 2 bases not matched to a gene. CDR3 size: 15 residues. Germline V lookup: CDR1 KGHDR, CDR2 SFDVKD. The CDR3 DNA is TGTGCCACCAGTGATAGGACAGGGGGAACAGATACGCAGTATTTT. It codes for CATSDRTGGTDTQYF.

This rearrangement joins TRBV4-1 to TRBJ2-1; D possibly corresponds to TRBD2 (6 bases). Trimming removed 0 bases at V and 9 bases at J, with 18 bases between. Germline V lookup: CDR1 MGHRA, CDR2 YSYEKL. There are 16 residues in the CDR3. The CDR3 sequence is CASSQDLFFREIEQFF. The CDR3 nucleotides read TGCGCCAGCAGCCAAGATCTTTTTTTCCGGGAGATTGAGCAGTTCTTC.

The chain has TRBV11-1 and TRBJ2-1, with 7 positions matching TRBD2. The trim removed 3 bases at V and 0 bases at J, leaving 11 bases unmatched. Germline-derived CDR1 and CDR2 are SGHAT and FQDESV (reference sequence). This CDR3 spans 18 amino acids. The CDR3 DNA sequence: TGTGCCAGCAGCTTCCTCAGTTCTAGCGGAAGCTCCTACAATGAGCAGTTCTTC. This sequence encodes CASSFLSSSGSSYNEQFF.

This clonotype appeared a few times. J is TRBJ2-7 and V is TRBV28, with D possibly matching TRBD1 (6 bases). The CDR3 length is 15 residues. Germline V CDR1 and CDR2: MDHEN, SYDVKM. Trimming took off 4 bases at V and 1 base at J, with 14 bases between the two ends. CDR3 loop: CASSSTGTLSYEQYF. The DNA for the CDR3 is TGTGCCAGCAGTTCGACCGGGACACTATCCTACGAGCAGTACTTC.

In this sample, this clonotype turned up a few times. This chain links TRBV10-2 with TRBJ1-2; TRBD1 is a possible D gene (5 bases). The CDR3 is 14 residues long. Germline V gene lookup returns CDR1 WSHSY and CDR2 SAAADI. The V and J ends lost 6 bases and 0 bases respectively, with 11 bases between them. The CDR3 DNA is TGCGCCAGCAGGGACCGGGACTCTAACTATGGCTACACCTTC. Its protein is CASRDRDSNYGYTF.

This sequence joins TRBV4-2 and TRBJ2-2; TRBD1 matches 10 bases. The V gene end was trimmed by 0 bases and the J gene end by 6 bases; junction bases not matched to a gene: 10. Germline values: CDR1 LGHNA, CDR2 YNFKEQ. There are 18 residues in the CDR3. The CDR3 here is CASSQDRTGGGSAGELFF. In DNA, the CDR3 is TGTGCCAGCAGCCAAGATCGGACAGGGGGGGGATCGGCCGGGGAGCTGTTTTTT.